The 22 T cell receptor beta chains listed next were all sequenced from one sample in a study of response to subunit inactivated influenza vaccine. MiXCR was run by TCRdb on the RT-PCR reads, yielding one entry per CDR3 protein. The sample shows under 850,000 distinct CDR3 sequences, less than 20% of them seen only once. The sample was PBMCs from blood, taken 4 to 6 days after vaccination. The origin of the receptors is a man aged 50 to 60 who received an inactivated influenza vaccine.

V usage is TRBV29-1 and J usage is TRBJ2-7, with TRBD2 matching 7 bases. This CDR3 has 12 amino acids. The V and J ends lost 3 bases and 6 bases, in that order; junction bases with no gene match: 5. Germline assignment: CDR1 SQVTM and CDR2 ANQGSEA. Here the CDR3 DNA reads TGCAGCGTTGACACGGGGGGTATCGAGCAGTACTTC. Encoded protein: CSVDTGGIEQYF.

The chain joins TRBV7-9 to TRBJ2-3; 7 bases are shared with TRBD1. V was pared by 5 bases and J by 5 bases, with 13 bases of the junction left unmatched. Germline V gene sequence: CDR1 SEHNR, CDR2 FQNEAQ (reference sequence). This CDR3 has 16 amino acids. The CDR3, as DNA: TGTGCCAGCAGCCTAGTGACAGGGCTCCCAGTAGATACGCAGTATTTT. Its protein product is CASSLVTGLPVDTQYF.

In DNA, the CDR3 is TGTGCCAGCAGGGGACGGGCCTACGAGCAGTACTTC. Its translation: CASRGRAYEQYF. The chain employs TRBV6-5 and TRBJ2-7; D tentatively fits TRBD1 or TRBD2 (5 bases each). Trimming removed 6 bases at V and 2 bases at J, with 8 bases between. Germline assignment: CDR1 MNHEY and CDR2 SVGAGI. This CDR3 is 12 amino acids long.

The chain links TRBV28 to TRBJ2-7; 13 bases fit TRBD2. The CDR3 is 17 amino acids. Germline CDR1 MDHEN, CDR2 SYDVKM. CDR3 sequence reads: CVIQPRLAGGISYEQYF. The DNA of the CDR3 is TGTGTCATTCAGCCTCGACTAGCGGGAGGAATATCCTACGAGCAGTACTTC.

This clonotype was recorded many times. The chain links TRBV5-5 to TRBJ2-7; 7 nucleotides align to TRBD1. Trimming at V came to 3 bases and at J to 4 bases, leaving 10 bases not matched to a gene. Germline V CDR1 and CDR2: SGHKS, YYEKEE (reference sequence). This CDR3 has 15 residues. This chain's CDR3 is CASSSIKGAGYEQYF. The CDR3 DNA is TGTGCCAGCAGCTCGATCAAGGGGGCAGGATACGAGCAGTACTTC.

The V and J genes are TRBV29-1 and TRBJ1-4; perhaps TRBD1 as D (5 bases). CDR3 length: 13 amino acids. CDR1 SQVTM and CDR2 ANQGSEA come from the germline V gene. V gave up 4 bases and J gave up 4 bases, with 10 bases separating them. CDR3 bases: TGCAGCGTTGGACAGCCTCTTAATGAAAAACTGTTTTTT. Protein: CSVGQPLNEKLFF.

This clonotype appeared a few times. The J gene is TRBJ1-1, the V gene TRBV6-2 or TRBV6-3; 8 bases agree with TRBD1. The CDR3 is 21 amino acids. CDR1 MNHEY and CDR2 SVGEGT come from the germline V gene. V lost 0 bases to trimming and J lost 0 bases; unmatched junction nucleotides: 18. The CDR3 loop is CASSYSPGQVPLFVMNTEAFF. In DNA, the CDR3 is TGTGCCAGCAGTTACTCCCCGGGACAGGTCCCCCTATTCGTAATGAACACTGAAGCTTTCTTT.

The chain is built from TRBV18 and TRBJ1-1; a possible D gene is TRBD1 (5 bases). This CDR3 is built from 15 residues. Germline CDR1 and CDR2: KGHSH and LQKENI. Trimming pared 6 bases from V and 5 bases from J, leaving 19 bases between. CDR3 loop: CASSPTWGENTEAFF. Written as DNA, the CDR3 is TGTGCCAGCTCGCCTACTTGGGGCGAGAATACTGAAGCTTTCTTT.

In its sample, this clonotype was seen a few times. This chain links TRBV11-2 with TRBJ2-1; no clear D. Deletions cut 3 bases from V and 9 bases from J, with 9 bases between. CDR1 is SGHAT, CDR2 FQNNGV, per germline. The CDR3 covers 12 residues. CDR3: CASSFPASEQFF. In nucleotides, the CDR3 is TGTGCCAGCAGCTTCCCTGCCAGTGAGCAGTTCTTC.

This clonotype was seen only a few times. The CDR3 region has the DNA TGTGCCAGCAGTGAAGACCCGCGGGCAGGGAGGGACAATGAGCAGTTCTTC. Protein sequence: CASSEDPRAGRDNEQFF. The rearrangement joins TRBV6-1 to TRBJ2-1; the match to TRBD2 covers 7 bases. Germline V gene sequence: CDR1 MNHNS, CDR2 SASEGT. Losses at the gene ends were 1 base for V and 5 bases for J; bases not matched to a gene: 11. CDR3 length: 17 amino acids.

This chain joins TRBV28 and TRBJ1-4; 9 bases are a match to TRBD1. Trimming took 6 bases from V and 8 from J; bases not matched to a gene: 4. The germline V gene has CDR1 MDHEN and CDR2 SYDVKM. This CDR3 has 13 amino acids. In nucleotides, the CDR3 is TGTGCCAGCAGGAGGACAGGGGTGGAAAAACTGTTTTTT. This gives the protein CASRRTGVEKLFF.

This clonotype was seen more than once but under ten times. This chain links TRBV24-1 with TRBJ2-1; 7 bases agree with TRBD1. CDR3 length: 17 amino acids. The J segment lost 0 bases and the V segment lost 3 bases, leaving 7 bases of the junction unmatched. CDR1 and CDR2 (germline): KGHDR, SFDVKD. The CDR3 loop is CATSDTFRDSSYNEQFF. Here the CDR3 DNA reads TGTGCCACCAGTGATACTTTCCGGGACAGCTCCTACAATGAGCAGTTCTTC.

This clonotype was seen ten or more times. The rearrangement links TRBV7-2 to TRBJ2-7, with a tentative D call TRBD1 (5 bases). Germline V gene data show CDR1 as SGHTA and CDR2 as FQGNSA. Trimming stripped 2 bases from V and 2 bases from J, with 10 bases between. The CDR3 covers 14 residues. In DNA form, the CDR3 reads TGTGCCAGCAGCTTAAGCCAGGGCCCCTACGAGCAGTACTTC. It codes for CASSLSQGPYEQYF.

This clonotype was detected only a few times. The CDR3 DNA sequence: TGTGCCAGCAGCCCGGAAGTCCGCACTGAAGCTTTCTTT. Protein: CASSPEVRTEAFF. V and J are TRBV6-6 and TRBJ1-1; D unresolved. Per the germline V gene, CDR1 is MNHNY and CDR2 is SVGAGI (reference sequence). CDR3 size: 13 residues. Trimming took 6 bases from V and 4 from J, leaving 12 bases between them.

There are many counts of this clonotype. J is TRBJ2-5 and V is TRBV5-1; D remains unclear. The CDR3 is 14 residues long. Per the germline V gene, CDR1 is SGHRS and CDR2 is YFSETQ. V was shortened by 0 bases and J by 1 base, with 7 bases between the two germline ends. The CDR3 loop reads CASSLAVSQETQYF. DNA of the CDR3: TGCGCCAGCAGCTTGGCCGTCAGCCAAGAGACCCAGTACTTC.

The rearrangement joins TRBV5-6 to TRBJ2-1; 7 nucleotides agree with TRBD1. The CDR3 has 13 amino acids. Unmatched junction bases numbered 3, after V lost 4 bases and J lost 5 bases. The germline V gene has CDR1 SGHDT and CDR2 YYEEEE. The CDR3 loop reads CASSKDRNNEQFF. In nucleotides, the CDR3 is TGTGCCAGCAGCAAGGACAGGAACAATGAGCAGTTCTTC.

The V and J genes are TRBV6-5 and TRBJ2-7; D is perhaps TRBD2 (7 bases). Deletions cut 0 bases from V and 4 bases from J, with 19 bases between. The CDR3 totals 17 residues. Germline CDR1 is MNHEY and CDR2 is SVGAGI. CDR3 amino acids: CASSYSGGPGGRYEQYF. The CDR3, as DNA: TGTGCCAGCAGTTACTCGGGAGGGCCCGGGGGCCGTTACGAGCAGTACTTC.

This clonotype was seen ten or more times. V gene TRBV4-1 combines with J gene TRBJ1-3, with TRBD1 as a possible D gene (5 bases). V was clipped by 3 bases and J by 1 base, with 13 bases between them. The CDR3 is 16 residues long. CDR1 is MGHRA, CDR2 YSYEKL, per germline. CDR3 sequence reads: CASSQTENLSGNTIYF. Written as DNA, the CDR3 is TGCGCCAGCAGCCAGACAGAGAATTTATCTGGAAACACCATATATTTT.

This clonotype was observed many times. V usage is TRBV10-3 and J usage is TRBJ2-1; 9 bases are shared with TRBD2. The J segment lost 7 bases and the V segment lost 6 bases, leaving 10 bases of the junction unmatched. Germline CDR1 and CDR2: ENHRY and SYGVKD. This CDR3 has 15 residues. The CDR3 protein is CAIRQAGGLGNEQFF. In DNA, the CDR3 is TGTGCCATCAGACAAGCGGGAGGCCTTGGGAATGAGCAGTTCTTC.

The rearrangement joins TRBV15 to TRBJ2-5; D remains unclear. The CDR3 extends over 12 amino acids. V dropped 1 base and J dropped 9 bases, with 9 bases sitting between them. Germline lookup yields CDR1 LNHNV and CDR2 YYDKDF (reference sequence). The CDR3 reads CATSRVVSPQYF. The CDR3 DNA sequence: TGTGCCACCAGCAGAGTAGTCAGCCCCCAGTACTTC. The full variable domain, rest sourced from reference TRBV15 and TRBJ2-5, is DAMVIQNPRYQVTQFGKPVTLSCSQTLNHNVMYWYQQKSSQAPKLLFHYYDKDFNNEADTPDNFQSRRPNTSFCFLDIRSPGLGDTAMYLCATSRVVSPQYFGPGTRLLVL.

This clonotype was counted a few times. The chain employs TRBV7-9 and TRBJ2-3; D perhaps matches TRBD2 (5 bases). The V gene lost 2 bases and the J gene lost 5 bases, with 14 bases spanning the gap. Germline CDR1 is SEHNR and CDR2 is FQNEAQ (reference sequence). The CDR3 sequence is 15 residues long. CDR3 protein: CASSLNFGNRDTQYF. The CDR3 nucleotides are TGTGCCAGCAGCTTAAATTTCGGGAACAGAGATACGCAGTATTTT.

The chain links TRBV5-1 to TRBJ1-1, with TRBD1 identical over 7 bases. V lost 4 bases and J lost 5; bases outside the gene matches: 5. CDR1 SGHRS and CDR2 YFSETQ come from the germline V gene. The CDR3 covers 13 residues. CDR3 region: CASSPGGSTEAFF. As DNA, the CDR3 is TGCGCCAGCAGCCCAGGGGGGTCGACTGAAGCTTTCTTT. The full variable domain, rest sourced from reference TRBV5-1 and TRBJ1-1, is KAGVTQTPRYLIKTRGQQVTLSCSPISGHRSVSWYQQTPGQGLQFLFEYFSETQRNKGNFPGRFSGRQFSNSRSEMNVSTLELGDSALYLCASSPGGSTEAFFGQGTRLTVV.